The sequence of this T cell receptor beta chain was determined in a study of cytotoxic CD8 clonotypes in ibrutinib-treated CLL. Study at large: Complete response was seen in 2 patients and partial in around 24; about twelve progressed and around 14 stayed remitted after a median around 64 months. Findings and caveats of the study: The study found public clonotypes uncommon, contracting or stable on treatment. Clonality went up at the time of ibrutinib response, stayed stable in sustained remission, and later dropped back toward its baseline level at progression. Exceeding age-matched healthy donors, baseline clonality also tracked the counts of circulating CD8+ T cells.

This clone appeared once. Its cognate antigen is unknown. Profiled with immunoSEQ multiplex PCR; TCRdb holds only in-frame clones, not every one. The profile covers about 300,000 clones, with 76% appearing a single time and around 5.1% taken by the ten largest. The receptor was derived from a human donor with chronic lymphocytic leukemia. This specimen was PBMCs, taken at disease progression, from a patient treated with ibrutinib.

The CDR3 region is CASSLGGAALKGTQYF. The CDR3 DNA follows: TGTGCCAGCAGCCTCGGGGGGGCCGCCCTAAAAGGGACCCAGTACTTC. The V gene is TRBV9, the J gene TRBJ2-5, with 8 positions matching TRBD2. J was trimmed by 7 bases and V by 4 bases; bases with no gene match: 15. Germline values: CDR1 SGDLS, CDR2 YYNGEE. This CDR3 is built from 16 residues.